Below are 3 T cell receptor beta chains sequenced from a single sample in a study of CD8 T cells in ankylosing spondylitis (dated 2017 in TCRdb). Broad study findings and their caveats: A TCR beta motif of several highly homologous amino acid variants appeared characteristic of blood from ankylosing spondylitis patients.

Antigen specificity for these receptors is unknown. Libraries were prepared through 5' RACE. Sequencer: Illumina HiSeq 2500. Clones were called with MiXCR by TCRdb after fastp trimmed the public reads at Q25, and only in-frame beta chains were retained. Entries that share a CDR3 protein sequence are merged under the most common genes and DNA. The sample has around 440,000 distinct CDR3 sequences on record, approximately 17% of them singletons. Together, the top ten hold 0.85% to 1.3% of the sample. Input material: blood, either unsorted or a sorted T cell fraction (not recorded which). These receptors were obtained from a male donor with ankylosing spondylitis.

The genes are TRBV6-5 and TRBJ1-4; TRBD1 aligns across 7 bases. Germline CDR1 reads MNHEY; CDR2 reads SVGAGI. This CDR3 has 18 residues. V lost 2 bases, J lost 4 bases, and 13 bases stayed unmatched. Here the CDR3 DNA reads TGTGCCAGCAGTTACGCCACTCCGACAGGGTGGAGTAATGAAAAACTGTTTTTT. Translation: CASSYATPTGWSNEKLFF.

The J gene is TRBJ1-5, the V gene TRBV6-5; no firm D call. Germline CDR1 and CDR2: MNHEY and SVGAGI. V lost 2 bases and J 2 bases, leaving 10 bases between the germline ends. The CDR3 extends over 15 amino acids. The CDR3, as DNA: TGTGCCAGCAGTTACGACGGCGGGGGCAATCAGCCCCAGCATTTT. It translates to CASSYDGGGNQPQHF.

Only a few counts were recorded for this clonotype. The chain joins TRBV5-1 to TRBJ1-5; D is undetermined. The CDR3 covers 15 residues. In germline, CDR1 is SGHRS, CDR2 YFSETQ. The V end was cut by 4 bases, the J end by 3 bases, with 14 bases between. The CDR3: CASSPIQKFNQPQHF. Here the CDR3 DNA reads TGCGCCAGCAGCCCAATTCAAAAATTCAATCAGCCCCAGCATTTT.